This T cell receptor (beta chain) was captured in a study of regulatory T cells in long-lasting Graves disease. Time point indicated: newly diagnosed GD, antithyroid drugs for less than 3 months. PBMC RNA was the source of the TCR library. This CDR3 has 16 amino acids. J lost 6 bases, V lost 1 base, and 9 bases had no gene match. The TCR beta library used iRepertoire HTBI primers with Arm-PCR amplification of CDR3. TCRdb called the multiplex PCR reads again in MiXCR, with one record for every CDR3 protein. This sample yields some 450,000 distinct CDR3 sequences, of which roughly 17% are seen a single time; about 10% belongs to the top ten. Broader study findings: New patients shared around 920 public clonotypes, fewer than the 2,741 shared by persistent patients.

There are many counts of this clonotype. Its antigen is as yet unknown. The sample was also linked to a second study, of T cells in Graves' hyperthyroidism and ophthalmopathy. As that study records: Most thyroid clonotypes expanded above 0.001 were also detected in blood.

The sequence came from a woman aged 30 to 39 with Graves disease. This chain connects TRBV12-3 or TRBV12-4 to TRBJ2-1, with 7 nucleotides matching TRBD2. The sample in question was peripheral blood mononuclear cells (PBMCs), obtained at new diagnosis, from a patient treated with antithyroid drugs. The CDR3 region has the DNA TGTGCCAGCAGTTTAGATGGACTAGTAAGGGCCAATGAGCAGTTCTTC. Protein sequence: CASSLDGLVRANEQFF.